This T cell receptor beta chain was documented in a study of graft-versus-host responses after intestinal transplantation. This clone appeared a single time. Its antigen is undetermined. Sequencing was performed with immunoSEQ multiplex PCR; in TCRdb, only in-frame clones are kept and a portion is missing. The table has over 40,000 clones, about four fifths seen once; the top ten hold roughly 0.45%. V lost 1 base, J lost 4 bases, and 11 bases lay in between. This CDR3 is built from 14 residues. Germline V gene sequence: CDR1 SGHRS, CDR2 YFSETQ. Study-wide findings and caveats: Declining HvG levels early post-transplant were linked to peak circulating GvH clone levels. Recipient marrow showed GvH clones, some seen first in ileum or blood.

This chain joins TRBV5-1 and TRBJ1-1; D gene unclear. The source material was unstimulated CD4+ T cells sorted from spleen or lymph node cells, sampled before transplant. This TCR came from a human donor who was the organ donor for an intestinal transplant. CDR3 in DNA: TGCGCCAGCAGCTTGCAGACCGGGAGCACTGAAGCTTTCTTT. Its protein is CASSLQTGSTEAFF.